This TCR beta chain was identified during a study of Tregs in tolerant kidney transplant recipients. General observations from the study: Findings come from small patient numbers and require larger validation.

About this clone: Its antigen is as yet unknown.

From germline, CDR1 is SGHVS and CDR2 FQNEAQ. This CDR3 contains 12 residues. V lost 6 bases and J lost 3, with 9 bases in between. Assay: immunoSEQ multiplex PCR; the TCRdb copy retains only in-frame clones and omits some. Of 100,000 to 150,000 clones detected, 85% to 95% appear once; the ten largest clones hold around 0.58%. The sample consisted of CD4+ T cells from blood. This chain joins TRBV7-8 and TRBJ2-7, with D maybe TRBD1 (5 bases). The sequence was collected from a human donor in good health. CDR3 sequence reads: CASRGAGYEQYF. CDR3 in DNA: TGTGCCAGCAGAGGGGCCGGCTACGAGCAGTACTTC.